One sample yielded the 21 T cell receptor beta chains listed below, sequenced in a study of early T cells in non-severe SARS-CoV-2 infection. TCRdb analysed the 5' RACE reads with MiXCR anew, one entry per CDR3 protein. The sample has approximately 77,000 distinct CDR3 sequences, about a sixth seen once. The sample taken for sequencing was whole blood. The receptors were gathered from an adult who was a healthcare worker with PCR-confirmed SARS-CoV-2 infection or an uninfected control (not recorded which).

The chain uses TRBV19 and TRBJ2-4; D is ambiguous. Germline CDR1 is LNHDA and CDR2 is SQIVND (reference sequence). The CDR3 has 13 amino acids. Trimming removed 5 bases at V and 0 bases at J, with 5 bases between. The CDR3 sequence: CASSALAKNIQYF. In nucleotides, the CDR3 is TGTGCCAGTAGTGCCTTAGCCAAAAACATTCAGTACTTC.

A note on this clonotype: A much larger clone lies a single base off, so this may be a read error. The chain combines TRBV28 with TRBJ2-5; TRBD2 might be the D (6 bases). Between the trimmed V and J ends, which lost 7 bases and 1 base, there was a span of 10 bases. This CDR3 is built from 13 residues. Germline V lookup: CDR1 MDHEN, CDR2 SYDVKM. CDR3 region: CASKGGSQETQYF. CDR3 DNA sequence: TGTGCCAGCAAGGGAGGCAGCCAAGAGACCCAGTACTTC.

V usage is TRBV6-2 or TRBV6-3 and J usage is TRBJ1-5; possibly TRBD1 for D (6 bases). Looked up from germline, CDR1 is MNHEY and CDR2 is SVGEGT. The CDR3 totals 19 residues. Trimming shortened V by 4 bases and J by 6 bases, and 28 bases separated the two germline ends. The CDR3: CASSFLISGGGPDSQPQHF. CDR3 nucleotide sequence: TGTGCCAGCAGTTTCCTGATTTCCGGAGGGGGGCCCGACAGTCAGCCCCAGCATTTT.

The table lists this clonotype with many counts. In DNA form, the CDR3 reads TGCAGTGCTAGAGATCACAGGTTGGGGGAGCAGTACTTC. It translates to CSARDHRLGEQYF. The chain couples TRBV20-1 to TRBJ2-7; D might be TRBD1 (5 bases). This CDR3 contains 13 residues. V was shortened by 0 bases and J by 7 bases, with 13 bases between the two germline ends. Per germline, CDR1 DFQATT and CDR2 SNEGSKA (reference sequence).

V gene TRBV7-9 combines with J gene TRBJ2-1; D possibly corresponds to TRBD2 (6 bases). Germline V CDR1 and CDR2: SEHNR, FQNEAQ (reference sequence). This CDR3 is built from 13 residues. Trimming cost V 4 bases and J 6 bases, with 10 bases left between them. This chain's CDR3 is CASSYDGGNEQFF. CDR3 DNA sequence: TGTGCCAGCAGCTACGACGGGGGCAATGAGCAGTTCTTC.

CDR3 amino acids: CSAREISGTSGTRSYNEQFF. CDR3 in DNA: TGCAGTGCTAGAGAGATTTCCGGGACTAGCGGGACCAGGTCCTACAATGAGCAGTTCTTC. The gene calls are TRBV20-1 and TRBJ2-1, with 13 nucleotides matching TRBD2. The CDR3 spans 20 residues. The V segment lost 0 bases and the J segment 1 base; nucleotides outside the gene matches: 12. CDR1 and CDR2 from the germline V gene are DFQATT and SNEGSKA (reference sequence).

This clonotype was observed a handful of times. In DNA, the CDR3 is TGCAGCGTTGAAGGGGGCCTACCGGAACAGTTCTTC. It specifies CSVEGGLPEQFF. V gene TRBV29-1 combines with J gene TRBJ2-1, with D maybe TRBD1 (5 bases). The germline CDR1 and CDR2 sequences are SQVTM and ANQGSEA. This CDR3 has 12 amino acids. V was cut by 1 base and J by 13 bases, with 14 bases left in between.

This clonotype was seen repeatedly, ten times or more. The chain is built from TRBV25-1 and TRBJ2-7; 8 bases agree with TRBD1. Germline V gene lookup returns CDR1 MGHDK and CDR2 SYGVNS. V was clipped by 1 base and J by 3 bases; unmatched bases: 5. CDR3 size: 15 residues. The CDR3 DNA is TGTGCCAGCAGTGAATCGAGGACAGGGATCTACGAGCAGTACTTC. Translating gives CASSESRTGIYEQYF.

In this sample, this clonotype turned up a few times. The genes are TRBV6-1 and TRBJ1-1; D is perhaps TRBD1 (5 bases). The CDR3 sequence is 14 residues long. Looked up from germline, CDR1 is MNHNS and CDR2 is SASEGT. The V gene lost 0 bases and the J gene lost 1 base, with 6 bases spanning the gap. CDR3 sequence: CASSEATANTEAFF. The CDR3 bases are TGTGCCAGCAGTGAAGCGACAGCGAACACTGAAGCTTTCTTT.

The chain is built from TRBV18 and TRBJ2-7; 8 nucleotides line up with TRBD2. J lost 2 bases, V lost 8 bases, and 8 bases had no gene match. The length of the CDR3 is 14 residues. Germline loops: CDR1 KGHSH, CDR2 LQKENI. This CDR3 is CASATGGIPYEQYF. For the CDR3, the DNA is TGTGCCAGCGCAACGGGAGGGATCCCCTACGAGCAGTACTTC.

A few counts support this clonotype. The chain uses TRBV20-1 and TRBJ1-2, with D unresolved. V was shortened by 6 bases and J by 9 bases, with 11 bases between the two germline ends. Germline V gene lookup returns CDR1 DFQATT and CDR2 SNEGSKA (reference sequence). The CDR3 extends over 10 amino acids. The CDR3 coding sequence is TGCAGTGCCACAGACGCGAGCTACACCTTC. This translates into CSATDASYTF.

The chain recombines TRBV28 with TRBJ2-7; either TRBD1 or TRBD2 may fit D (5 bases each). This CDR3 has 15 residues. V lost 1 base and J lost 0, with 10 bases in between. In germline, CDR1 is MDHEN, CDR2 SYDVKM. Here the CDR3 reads CASSLSGTYSYEQYF. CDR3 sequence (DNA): TGTGCCAGCAGTTTATCCGGGACCTACTCCTACGAGCAGTACTTC.

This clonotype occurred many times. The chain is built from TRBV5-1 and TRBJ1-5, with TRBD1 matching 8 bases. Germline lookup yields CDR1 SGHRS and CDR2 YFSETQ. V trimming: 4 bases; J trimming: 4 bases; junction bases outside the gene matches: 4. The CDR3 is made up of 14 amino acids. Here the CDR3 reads CASSLGTGNQPQHF. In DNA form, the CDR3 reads TGCGCCAGCAGCCTGGGGACAGGTAATCAGCCCCAGCATTTT.

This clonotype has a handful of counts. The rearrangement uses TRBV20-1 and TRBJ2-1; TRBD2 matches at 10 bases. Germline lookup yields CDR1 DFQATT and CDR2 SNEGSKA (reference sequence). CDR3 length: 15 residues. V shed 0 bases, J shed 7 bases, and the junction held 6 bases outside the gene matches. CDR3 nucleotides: TGCAGTGCTAGAGATCACCTAGCGGGAGATAATGAGCAGTTCTTC. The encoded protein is CSARDHLAGDNEQFF.

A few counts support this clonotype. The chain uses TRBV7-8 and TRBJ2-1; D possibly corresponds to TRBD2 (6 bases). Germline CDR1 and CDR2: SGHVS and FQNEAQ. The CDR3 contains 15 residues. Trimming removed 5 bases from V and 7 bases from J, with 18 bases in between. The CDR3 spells CASSTGTPAGNEQFF. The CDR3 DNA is TGTGCCAGCAGCACCGGGACTCCCGCGGGGAATGAGCAGTTCTTC.

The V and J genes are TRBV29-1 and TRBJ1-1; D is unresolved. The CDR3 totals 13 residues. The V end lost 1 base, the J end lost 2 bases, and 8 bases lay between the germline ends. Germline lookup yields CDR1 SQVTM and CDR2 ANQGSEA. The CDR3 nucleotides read TGCAGCGTTGAAGCAGGAGCCAACACTGAAGCTTTCTTT. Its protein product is CSVEAGANTEAFF. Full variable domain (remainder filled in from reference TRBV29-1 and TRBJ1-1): SAVISQKPSRDICQRGTSLTIQCQVDSQVTMMFWYRQQPGQSLTLIATANQGSEATYESGFVIDKFPISRPNLTFSTLTVSNMSPEDSSIYLCSVEAGANTEAFFGQGTRLTVV.

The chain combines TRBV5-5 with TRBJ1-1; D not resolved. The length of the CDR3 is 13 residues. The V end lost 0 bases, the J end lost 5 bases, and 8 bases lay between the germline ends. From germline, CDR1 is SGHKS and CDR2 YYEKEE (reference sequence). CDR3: CASSLEKRTEAFF. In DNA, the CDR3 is TGTGCCAGCAGCTTGGAAAAGAGAACTGAAGCTTTCTTT.

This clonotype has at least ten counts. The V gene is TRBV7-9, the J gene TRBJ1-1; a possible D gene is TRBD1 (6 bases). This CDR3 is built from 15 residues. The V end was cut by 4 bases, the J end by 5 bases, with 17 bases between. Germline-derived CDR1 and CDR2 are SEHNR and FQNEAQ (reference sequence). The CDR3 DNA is TGTGCCAGCAGCTCCGAACAGGGCCCTACGACTGAAGCTTTCTTT. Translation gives CASSSEQGPTTEAFF.

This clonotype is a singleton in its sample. CDR3 sequence (DNA): TGTGCCAGCAGCCCAGACTTGGCCGGCACCGGGGAGCTGTTTTTT. It codes for CASSPDLAGTGELFF. The chain joins TRBV7-9 to TRBJ2-2, with D hard to call. The V end was cut by 5 bases, the J end by 4 bases, with 14 bases between. Germline V CDR1 and CDR2: SEHNR, FQNEAQ (reference sequence). This CDR3 has 15 residues.

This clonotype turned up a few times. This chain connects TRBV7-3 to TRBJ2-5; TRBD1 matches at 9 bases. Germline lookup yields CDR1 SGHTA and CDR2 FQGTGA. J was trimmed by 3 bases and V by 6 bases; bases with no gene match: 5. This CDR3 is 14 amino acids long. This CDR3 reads CASSPTGGEETQYF. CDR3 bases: TGTGCCAGCAGTCCCACAGGGGGCGAAGAGACCCAGTACTTC.

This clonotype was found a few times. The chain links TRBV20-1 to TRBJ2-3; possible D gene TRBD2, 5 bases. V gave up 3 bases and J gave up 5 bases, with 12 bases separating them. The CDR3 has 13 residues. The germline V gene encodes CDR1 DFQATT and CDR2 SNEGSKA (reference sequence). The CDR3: CSARAGIGDTQYF. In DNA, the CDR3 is TGCAGTGCTAGGGCCGGGATAGGAGATACGCAGTATTTT.